Listed below are T cell receptor beta chains from one sample, sequenced in a study of cytomegalovirus exposure and HLA in healthy donors. Produced via immunoSEQ multiplex PCR; TCRdb's table is partial and in-frame only. The sample has 200,000 to 250,000 clones; more than 75% are singletons. Input material: PBMCs. These receptor sequences come from a woman aged 35 to 49 in good health and CMV-seropositive. Each CDR3 is given with its conserved first and last residue. Each record gives: D gene, clone size, V gene, J gene, CDR3 protein, CDR3 DNA. D genes are given only for firm matches. The size of a clone is reported for some rows only, either as once, few or many, or as a class for expanded clones.

>TRBD1|.|TRBV7-2|TRBJ1-3
CASSLGGTGAGNTIYF
TGTGCCAGCAGCTTAGGAGGGACAGGGGCCGGAAACACCATATATTTT
>.|.|TRBV5-4|TRBJ1-1
CASSLQWSRGSEAFF
TGTGCCAGCAGCTTGCAATGGTCTAGGGGGTCTGAAGCTTTCTTT
>.|.|TRBV30|TRBJ2-5
CAWSRETQYF
TGTGCCTGGAGTCGAGAGACCCAGTACTTC
>.|.|TRBV11-3|TRBJ2-5
CASSPRGPRETQYF
TGTGCCAGCAGCCCCAGGGGTCCCCGGGAGACCCAGTACTTC
>TRBD1|.|TRBV25-1|TRBJ1-5
CASRAAGTDSNQPQHF
TGTGCCAGCAGAGCTGCCGGGACAGATAGCAATCAGCCCCAGCATTTT
>.|.|TRBV28|TRBJ1-5
CASLGGNLPNQPQHF
TGTGCCAGTCTGGGAGGGAATTTACCCAATCAGCCCCAGCATTTT
>TRBD2|.|TRBV6-5|TRBJ2-1
CASSLTGTSGYREQFF
TGTGCCAGCAGTTTAACCGGGACTAGCGGGTATAGGGAGCAGTTCTTC
>.|.|TRBV27|TRBJ1-6
CASITRGRGESSPLHF
TGTGCCAGCATAACGAGGGGGAGAGGTGAGAGTTCACCCCTCCACTTT
>.|.|TRBV5-1|TRBJ2-7
CASSTGRTTYEQYF
TGCGCCAGCAGTACCGGACGGACAACCTACGAGCAGTACTTC
>.|.|TRBV30|TRBJ1-4
CAWSPGVANEKLFF
TGTGCCTGGAGCCCGGGGGTCGCTAATGAAAAACTGTTTTTT
>TRBD2|.|TRBV7-7|TRBJ2-5
CASSLGGGHQETQYF
TGTGCCAGCAGCTTAGGCGGGGGGCACCAAGAGACCCAGTACTTC
>TRBD1|.|TRBV6-1|TRBJ2-6
CASSQDQGAGANVLTF
TGTGCCAGCAGTCAAGACCAGGGGGCCGGGGCCAACGTCCTGACTTTC
>.|few|TRBV7-3|TRBJ2-3
CASSLGSAHFGADTQYF
TGTGCCAGCAGCTTAGGGAGCGCCCATTTTGGGGCAGATACGCAGTATTTT
>TRBD1|.|TRBV4-1|TRBJ1-3
CASSQDLPGGSGNTIYF
TGCGCCAGCAGCCAAGATCTGCCAGGGGGCTCTGGAAACACCATATATTTT
>.|.|TRBV4-3|TRBJ1-4
CASSQARGRVGEKLFF
TGCGCCAGCAGCCAAGCGAGAGGCAGGGTTGGAGAAAAACTGTTTTTT
>TRBD1|.|TRBV13|TRBJ1-6
CASSRPGQGNSPLHF
TGTGCCAGCAGCCGCCCGGGACAGGGGAATTCACCCCTCCACTTT
>TRBD2|few|TRBV9|TRBJ2-1
CASSAEGLGRGNEQFF
TGTGCCAGCAGCGCAGAAGGACTAGGGAGGGGCAATGAGCAGTTCTTC
>TRBD2|once|TRBV9|TRBJ2-5
CASSPRGVETQYF
TGTGCCAGCAGCCCCCGGGGGGTAGAGACCCAGTACTTC
>.|.|TRBV6-5|TRBJ1-3
CASRVRAGAGNTIYF
TGTGCCAGCCGAGTTCGGGCAGGGGCTGGAAACACCATATATTTT
>TRBD1|.|TRBV6-4|TRBJ2-1
CASSPSTGQGNEQFF
TGTGCCAGCAGTCCATCGACAGGGCAAGGCAATGAGCAGTTCTTC
>.|.|TRBV19|TRBJ2-2
CASSIVRDTGELFF
TGTGCCAGTAGTATAGTCCGAGACACCGGGGAGCTGTTTTTT
>.|few|TRBV4-1|TRBJ2-3
CASSQDSAGSDTQYF
TGCGCCAGCAGCCAAGATAGTGCGGGGTCAGATACGCAGTATTTT